This T cell receptor (beta chain) was captured by sequencing in a study of CD8 T cells in ankylosing spondylitis. Germline CDR1 MNHEY, CDR2 SVGAGI. The CDR3 loop spans 14 amino acids. Germline trimming cut 2 bases from V and 1 base from J; bases unmatched to any gene: 2. By quantitative 5'-RACE with molecular barcodes, the TCR beta libraries were made. Each CDR3 protein is one row after TCRdb ran MiXCR on the 5' RACE reads. The table has about 220,000 distinct CDR3 sequences, around 25% seen once. The rearrangement joins TRBV6-5 to TRBJ2-7; 7 nucleotides line up with TRBD1. The TCR comes from a male donor with ankylosing spondylitis or in good health (not recorded which). The sequenced material came from blood, either unsorted or a sorted T cell fraction (not recorded which). The CDR3 here is CASSYRGQSYEQYF. DNA for the CDR3: TGTGCCAGCAGTTACAGGGGACAGTCCTACGAGCAGTACTTC.